This T cell receptor (beta chain) was profiled in a study of preoperative IRX-2 immunotherapy in early breast cancer. Libraries were prepared by immunoSEQ multiplex PCR; TCRdb keeps only in-frame clonotypes and omits some of them. Of about 67,000 clones listed, roughly 94% are singletons. The CDR3 length is 13 residues. The V end lost 5 bases, the J end lost 3 bases, and 10 bases lay between the germline ends. Germline CDR1 reads SGHNT; CDR2 reads YENEEA. Treatment denoted: preoperative locoregional IRX-2 cytokine immunotherapy. Samples came from a phase Ib trial of preoperative locoregional IRX-2 cytokine immunotherapy.

The TCR originated in a human donor with breast cancer. The chain links TRBV11-3 to TRBJ1-1, with D tentatively TRBD1 (5 bases). Sampling was performed from a patient treated with IRX-2 immunotherapy. Here the CDR3 reads CASSREGHTEAFF. The CDR3 DNA is TGTGCCAGCAGCCGAGAGGGACACACTGAAGCTTTCTTT.